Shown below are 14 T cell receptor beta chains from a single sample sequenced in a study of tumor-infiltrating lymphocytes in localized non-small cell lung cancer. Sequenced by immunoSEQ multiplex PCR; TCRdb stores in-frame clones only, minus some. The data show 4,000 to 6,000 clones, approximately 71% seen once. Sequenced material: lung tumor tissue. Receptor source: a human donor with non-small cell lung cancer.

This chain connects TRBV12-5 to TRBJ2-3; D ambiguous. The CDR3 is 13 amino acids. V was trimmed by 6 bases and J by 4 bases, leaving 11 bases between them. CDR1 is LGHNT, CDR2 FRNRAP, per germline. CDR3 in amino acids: CASGNRAADTQYF. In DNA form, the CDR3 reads TGTGCTAGTGGCAACAGAGCCGCAGATACGCAGTATTTT.

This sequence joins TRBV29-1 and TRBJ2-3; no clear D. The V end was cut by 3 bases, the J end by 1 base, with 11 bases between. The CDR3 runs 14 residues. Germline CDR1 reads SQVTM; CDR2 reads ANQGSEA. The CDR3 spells CSVDGVSGTDTQYF. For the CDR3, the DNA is TGCAGCGTTGATGGGGTGAGCGGCACAGATACGCAGTATTTT.

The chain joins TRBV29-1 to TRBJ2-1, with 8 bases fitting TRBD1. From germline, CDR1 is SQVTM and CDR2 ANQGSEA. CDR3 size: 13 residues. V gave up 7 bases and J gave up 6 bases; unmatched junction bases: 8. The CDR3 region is CSARTGRGNEQFF. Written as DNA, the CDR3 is TGCAGCGCCCGGACAGGGAGAGGCAATGAGCAGTTCTTC.

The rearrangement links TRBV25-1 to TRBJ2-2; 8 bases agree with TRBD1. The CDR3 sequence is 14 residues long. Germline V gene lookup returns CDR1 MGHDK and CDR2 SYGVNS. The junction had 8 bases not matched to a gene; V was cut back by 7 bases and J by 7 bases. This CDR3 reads CASIGQGADGELFF. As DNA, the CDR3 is TGTGCCAGCATCGGGCAGGGGGCGGACGGGGAGCTGTTTTTT.

The CDR3 DNA is TGTGCCAGCAGTCGAGAGCGGATGAACACCGGGGAGCTGTTTTTT. Translating it yields CASSRERMNTGELFF. The chain uses TRBV6-1 and TRBJ2-2, with a weak D call TRBD2 (5 bases). Germline assignment: CDR1 MNHNS and CDR2 SASEGT. The CDR3 totals 15 residues. V dropped 5 bases and J dropped 1 base, with 11 bases sitting between them.

The CDR3 spells CASSQGTSGSNEQFF. As DNA, the CDR3 is TGCGCCAGCAGCCAAGGGACTAGCGGGAGTAATGAGCAGTTCTTC. This chain uses TRBV4-3 with TRBJ2-1, with TRBD2 identical over 13 bases. V lost 1 base and J lost 7; bases outside the gene matches: 1. Germline V gives CDR1 LGHNA, CDR2 YSLEER. The CDR3 extends over 15 amino acids.

DNA of the CDR3: TGTGCCAGCAGTTACGCAAACACTGAAGCTTTCTTT. This encodes CASSYANTEAFF. The V and J genes are TRBV6-6 and TRBJ1-1; D unclear. Germline lookup yields CDR1 MNHNY and CDR2 SVGAGI (reference sequence). V was cut by 2 bases and J by 2 bases, with 3 bases left in between. The CDR3 runs 12 residues.

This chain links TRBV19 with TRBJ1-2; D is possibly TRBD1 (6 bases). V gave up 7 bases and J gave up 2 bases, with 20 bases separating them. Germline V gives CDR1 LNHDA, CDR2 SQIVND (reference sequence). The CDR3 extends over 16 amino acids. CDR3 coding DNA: TGTGCCAGTATCGATCCCGGGACACAGATAAACTATGGCTACACCTTC. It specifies CASIDPGTQINYGYTF. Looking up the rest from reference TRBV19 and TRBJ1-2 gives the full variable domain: DGGITQSPKYLFRKEGQNVTLSCEQNLNHDAMYWYRQDPGQGLRLIYYSQIVNDFQKGDIAEGYSVSREKKESFPLTVTSAQKNPTAFYLCASIDPGTQINYGYTFGSGTRLTVV.

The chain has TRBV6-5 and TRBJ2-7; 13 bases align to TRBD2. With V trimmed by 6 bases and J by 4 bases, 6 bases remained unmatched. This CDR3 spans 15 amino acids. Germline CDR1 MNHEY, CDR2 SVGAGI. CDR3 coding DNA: TGTGCCAGCAGCATACTAGCGGGGGGGCAGTACGAGCAGTACTTC. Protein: CASSILAGGQYEQYF.

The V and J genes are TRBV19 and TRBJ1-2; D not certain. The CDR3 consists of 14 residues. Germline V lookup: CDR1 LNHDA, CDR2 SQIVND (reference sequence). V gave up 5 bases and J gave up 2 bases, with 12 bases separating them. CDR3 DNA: TGTGCCAGTAGTCCCGGGAACATAAACTATGGCTACACCTTC. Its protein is CASSPGNINYGYTF.

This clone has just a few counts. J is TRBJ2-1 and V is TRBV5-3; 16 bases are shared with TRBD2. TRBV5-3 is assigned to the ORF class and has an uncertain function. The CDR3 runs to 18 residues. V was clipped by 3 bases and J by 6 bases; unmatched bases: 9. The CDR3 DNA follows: TGTGCCAGAAGCTGGACCTCGGGACTAGCGGGAGGGTTCAATGAGCAGTTCTTC. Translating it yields CARSWTSGLAGGFNEQFF.

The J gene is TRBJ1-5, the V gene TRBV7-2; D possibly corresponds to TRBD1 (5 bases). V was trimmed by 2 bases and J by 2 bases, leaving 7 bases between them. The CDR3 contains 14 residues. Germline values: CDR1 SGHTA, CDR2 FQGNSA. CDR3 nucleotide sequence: TGTGCCAGCAGCTTAAAAGGGGGCAATCAGCCCCAGCATTTT. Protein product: CASSLKGGNQPQHF.

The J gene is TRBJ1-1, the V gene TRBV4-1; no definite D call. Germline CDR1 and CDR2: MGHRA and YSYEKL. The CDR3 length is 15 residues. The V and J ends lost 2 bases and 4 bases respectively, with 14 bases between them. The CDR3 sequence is CASSQRLQSGTEAFF. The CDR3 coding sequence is TGCGCCAGCAGCCAAAGGCTCCAGAGCGGCACTGAAGCTTTCTTT.

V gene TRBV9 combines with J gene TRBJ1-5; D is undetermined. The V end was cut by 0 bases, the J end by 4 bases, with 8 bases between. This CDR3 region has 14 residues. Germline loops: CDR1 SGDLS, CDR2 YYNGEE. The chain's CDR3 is CASSVGGTNQPQHF. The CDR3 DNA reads TGTGCCAGCAGCGTAGGCGGCACTAATCAGCCCCAGCATTTT.